The 24 T cell receptor beta chains below come from one sample, sequenced in a study of T-cell reconstitution after alpha-beta-depleted transplantation in children. Unique molecular identifiers were incorporated during preparation of the TCRbeta library. From the PCR reads, TCRdb called clonotypes with MiXCR, one entry per CDR3 protein. The sample yields 5,000 or so distinct CDR3 sequences, less than 9% seen once. The sample was PBMCs, mostly from graft donor cells, taken 60 days after TCRalphabeta/CD19-depleted stem cell transplant. The receptor set was obtained from a boy in the first two years of life who had a stem cell transplant for SCID, so the T cells may come from the graft donor.

In its sample, this clonotype was seen many times. The chain employs TRBV9 and TRBJ2-2; 9 nucleotides agree with TRBD2. The CDR3 runs 15 residues. Germline CDR1 is SGDLS and CDR2 is YYNGEE. V lost 3 bases to trimming and J lost 1 base; unmatched junction nucleotides: 1. CDR3 DNA sequence: TGTGCCAGCAGCGGTAGCGGGGGGAACACCGGGGAGCTGTTTTTT. Protein: CASSGSGGNTGELFF.

By proportion, this clonotype is medium-sized. The chain uses TRBV7-9 and TRBJ2-5; tentatively, D is TRBD1 (6 bases). This CDR3 comprises 14 residues. Germline V CDR1 and CDR2: SEHNR, FQNEAQ (reference sequence). Trimming removed 6 bases from V and 2 bases from J, with 13 bases in between. The CDR3 coding sequence is TGTGCCAGCAGTTTTACAGGGTTTCAAGAGACCCAGTACTTC. It translates to CASSFTGFQETQYF.

Sample share makes this clonotype medium-sized. This chain joins TRBV18 and TRBJ2-2; no clear D. The germline V gene has CDR1 KGHSH and CDR2 LQKENI. Trimming stripped 4 bases from V and 0 bases from J, with 9 bases between. CDR3 size: 15 residues. CDR3 sequence (DNA): TGTGCCAGCTCACAATTGGCACCGAACACCGGGGAGCTGTTTTTT. Translation gives CASSQLAPNTGELFF.

This clonotype came up many times. This chain uses TRBV4-2 with TRBJ2-3; D possibly corresponds to TRBD2 (6 bases). The germline V gene has CDR1 LGHNA and CDR2 YNFKEQ. The CDR3 sequence is 18 residues long. V gave up 4 bases and J gave up 2 bases, with 22 bases separating them. Here the CDR3 reads CASSPRGGAAKHTDTQYF. CDR3 nucleotides: TGTGCCAGCAGCCCGAGGGGAGGCGCAGCCAAACACACAGATACGCAGTATTTT.

This clonotype is medium-sized in the sample. The chain joins TRBV5-1 to TRBJ2-2; 10 bases are a match to TRBD2. The CDR3 runs 16 residues. J gave up 9 bases and V 4 bases, and 12 bases lay outside the gene matches. CDR1 SGHRS and CDR2 YFSETQ come from the germline V gene. This CDR3 reads CASSPWASSGGRELFF. The CDR3 bases are TGCGCCAGCAGCCCTTGGGCGTCTAGCGGGGGCCGGGAGCTGTTTTTT.

This clonotype is medium-sized within its sample. The chain is built from TRBV12-3 or TRBV12-4 and TRBJ2-5; D not certain. This CDR3 is 14 amino acids long. Trimming shortened V by 5 bases and J by 0 bases, and 10 bases separated the two germline ends. DNA for the CDR3: TGTGCCAGCAGTATACTACCTTACCAAGAGACCCAGTACTTC. Translated: CASSILPYQETQYF.

This clonotype ranks as medium-sized (0.01 to 0.1%). The chain uses TRBV7-8 and TRBJ2-4; 12 bases line up with TRBD1. Germline values: CDR1 SGHVS, CDR2 FQNEAQ. V was clipped by 5 bases and J by 11 bases; unmatched bases: 13. The CDR3 runs to 16 residues. In nucleotides, the CDR3 is TGTGCCAGCAGCATTTCGGGACAGGGGGCGGAGGAGGTTCAGTACTTC. This encodes CASSISGQGAEEVQYF.

This clonotype appeared many times. As DNA, the CDR3 is TGTGCCAGCAGTTTAGGGAAAGGATACACTAATTCACCCCTCCACTTT. This encodes CASSLGKGYTNSPLHF. The chain employs TRBV12-3 or TRBV12-4 and TRBJ1-6; D remains ambiguous. The V gene lost 1 base and the J gene lost 6 bases, with 13 bases spanning the gap. This CDR3 is built from 16 residues.

By sample fraction, this clonotype is medium-sized (0.01 to 0.1%). This chain connects TRBV12-3 or TRBV12-4 to TRBJ1-2, with 9 bases aligning to TRBD1. V lost 1 base, J lost 3 bases, and 6 bases stayed unmatched. The CDR3 loop spans 16 amino acids. Here the CDR3 DNA reads TGTGCCAGCAGTTTAGTAGAGGGGACAGGGTACTATGGCTACACCTTC. Protein: CASSLVEGTGYYGYTF.

This clonotype was picked up many times. The genes are TRBV21-1 and TRBJ1-1. TRBV21-1 is a recognized pseudogene. The CDR3 runs to 14 residues. The CDR3 sequence is CASSWFCPNTEAFF. DNA for the CDR3: TGTGCCAGCAGCTGGTTCTGCCCGAACACTGAAGCTTTCTTT.

This clonotype is termed medium-sized. The chain joins TRBV21-1 to TRBJ2-7; TRBD1 was called by the table and not checked on the DNA. TRBV21-1 is listed as a pseudogene. The CDR3 has 16 amino acids. The CDR3 loop is CASSKVNREKVYEQYF. The CDR3 DNA sequence: TGTGCCAGCAGCAAGGTCAACAGGGAGAAAGTTTACGAGCAGTACTTC.

There are many counts of this clonotype. The V gene is TRBV4-1, the J gene TRBJ2-3; no clear D gene. The V end lost 1 base, the J end lost 0 bases, and 11 bases lay between the germline ends. Germline V gene sequence: CDR1 MGHRA, CDR2 YSYEKL. CDR3 length: 16 amino acids. CDR3 in DNA: TGCGCCAGCAGCCAAGTAGGCAGCCTTAGCACAGATACGCAGTATTTT. This translates into CASSQVGSLSTDTQYF.

This clonotype was detected ten times or more. This chain links TRBV19 with TRBJ1-5; 7 nucleotides line up with TRBD1. The V and J ends lost 3 bases and 0 bases, in that order; junction bases with no gene match: 8. Germline V CDR1 and CDR2: LNHDA, SQIVND (reference sequence). The CDR3 covers 17 residues. The CDR3: CASSISRDSYSNQPQHF. CDR3 coding DNA: TGTGCCAGTAGTATCTCTCGGGACAGCTATAGCAATCAGCCCCAGCATTTT.

Sample share makes this clonotype medium-sized. The rearrangement joins TRBV18 to TRBJ2-7; TRBD1 or TRBD2 may be the D gene (6 bases each). V gave up 8 bases and J gave up 0 bases, with 14 bases separating them. CDR3 length equals 14 residues. The germline V gene has CDR1 KGHSH and CDR2 LQKENI. CDR3 bases: TGTGCCAGCCGTACGGGGGCCGGCTCCTACGAGCAGTACTTC. Its translation: CASRTGAGSYEQYF.

This clonotype was seen many times. This sequence joins TRBV20-1 and TRBJ2-5, with 11 bases that match TRBD2. CDR1 and CDR2 (germline): DFQATT, SNEGSKA (reference sequence). CDR3 length: 13 amino acids. The ends lost 5 bases at V and 5 bases at J; junction bases unmatched: 4. The DNA of the CDR3 is TGCAGTGCTTCGAGACTAGCGGGGGAGACCCAGTACTTC. Translating gives CSASRLAGETQYF.

This clonotype is classed as medium-sized. J is TRBJ2-2 and V is TRBV20-1; 14 bases are shared with TRBD2. CDR3 length: 15 amino acids. From germline, CDR1 is DFQATT and CDR2 SNEGSKA (reference sequence). Trimming at V came to 4 bases and at J to 4 bases, leaving 2 bases not matched to a gene. This chain's CDR3 is CSAKGLAGGTGELFF. As DNA, the CDR3 is TGCAGTGCTAAAGGACTAGCGGGGGGCACCGGGGAGCTGTTTTTT.

There are many counts of this clonotype. V usage is TRBV29-1 and J usage is TRBJ2-5, with D possibly TRBD2 on 5 matching bases. CDR1 is SQVTM and CDR2 is ANQGSEA in the germline V gene. The CDR3 runs to 14 residues. The V end lost 7 bases, the J end lost 5 bases, and 20 bases lay between the germline ends. The CDR3 DNA reads as TGCAGCGCGGGATGGCGAGGCCCCGGGGAGACCCAGTACTTC. It translates to CSAGWRGPGETQYF.

Ten or more counts support this clonotype. The gene calls are TRBV4-2 and TRBJ1-2, with 7 bases identical to TRBD1. The V gene's germline CDR1 is LGHNA and CDR2 YNFKEQ. The CDR3 is 14 amino acids. With V trimmed by 4 bases and J by 5 bases, 7 bases remained unmatched. The CDR3 protein is CASSPGTVYYGYTF. In DNA form, the CDR3 reads TGTGCCAGCAGCCCCGGGACAGTCTATTATGGCTACACCTTC.

Note on this clonotype: A much more abundant neighbour one base away suggests this may be a read error. This chain links TRBV21-1 with TRBJ2-7. TRBV21-1 is an annotated pseudogene. This CDR3 region has 16 residues. The CDR3 spells CANSSRGDNTLYEQYF. The CDR3 nucleotides are TGTGCCAACAGCAGCCGCGGAGACAACACCCTCTACGAGCAGTACTTC.

This clonotype is medium-sized in the sample. The rearrangement links TRBV2 to TRBJ2-3; the D gene could be TRBD1 or TRBD2 (6 bases each). Germline CDR1 and CDR2: SNHLY and FYNNEI. Trimming left V 4 bases short and J 1 base short, with 24 bases between. This CDR3 contains 19 residues. CDR3 bases: TGTGCCAGCAGTGGCAGGAGGGGGGCCCTGACCAACGGCACAGATACGCAGTATTTT. Translated, it gives CASSGRRGALTNGTDTQYF. The variable domain in full, completed from reference TRBV2 and TRBJ2-3, reads EPEVTQTPSHQVTQMGQEVILRCVPISNHLYFYWYRQILGQKVEFLVSFYNNEISEKSEIFDDQFSVERPDGSNFTLKIRSTKLEDSAMYFCASSGRRGALTNGTDTQYFGPGTRLTVL.

This clonotype rates as medium-sized (0.01 to 0.1%). The V and J genes are TRBV20-1 and TRBJ1-6; D might be TRBD1 (6 bases). Germline CDR1 DFQATT, CDR2 SNEGSKA (reference sequence). This CDR3 region has 16 residues. Trimming cost V 1 base and J 3 bases, with 13 bases left between them. In DNA, the CDR3 is TGCAGTGCTAGAGTCCGGACAGTTTTCTATAATTCACCCCTCCACTTT. Translating it yields CSARVRTVFYNSPLHF.

This clonotype was recorded many times. The chain is built from TRBV3-1 and TRBJ1-3, with D perhaps matching TRBD1 (6 bases). The CDR3 contains 15 residues. V lost 1 base, J lost 3 bases, and 10 bases lay in between. Germline CDR1 LGHDT, CDR2 YNNKEL (reference sequence). In DNA form, the CDR3 reads TGTGCCAGCAGCCAAGGAGGGGGGTTTGGAAACACCATATATTTT. It specifies CASSQGGGFGNTIYF.

In this sample, this clonotype is medium-sized. This sequence joins TRBV5-1 and TRBJ2-2, with D perhaps TRBD1 (5 bases). Trimming removed 0 bases at V and 3 bases at J, with 6 bases between. This CDR3 is built from 14 residues. The germline V gene encodes CDR1 SGHRS and CDR2 YFSETQ. DNA for the CDR3: TGCGCCAGCAGCTTGGACAGGTACACCGGGGAGCTGTTTTTT. It is translated as CASSLDRYTGELFF.

This clonotype is judged medium-sized. The V gene is TRBV5-1, the J gene TRBJ1-1; 7 bases match TRBD1. The germline V gene encodes CDR1 SGHRS and CDR2 YFSETQ. V lost 4 bases to trimming and J lost 3 bases; unmatched junction nucleotides: 9. The CDR3 covers 15 residues. The CDR3 sequence: CASSAGRGPHTEAFF. Here the CDR3 DNA reads TGCGCCAGCAGCGCCGGGAGGGGGCCTCACACTGAAGCTTTCTTT.